Listed below are T cell receptor beta chains from one sample, sequenced in a study of blood T cell repertoires in COVID-19. Measured with immunoSEQ multiplex PCR; TCRdb has only the in-frame clones, and not every one. This table holds about 140,000 clones, about 85% found once. Source material: peripheral blood. The receptors originated from a human donor with COVID-19, enrolled during active disease. The donor label of this sample is uncertain. Each CDR3 is given with its conserved first and last residue. A D gene is named only where the DNA matches it firmly. Not all rows give a size; the values are once, few, many and, for expanded clones, a class.

J,V,size,D,DNA,CDR3
TRBJ2-1,TRBV3-1/TRBV3-2,once,NA,TGTGCCAGCAGCCAAGATGCTCAGTCCAATGAGCAGTTCTTC,CASSQDAQSNEQFF
TRBJ1-5,TRBV7-2,NA,NA,TGTGCCAGCAGCTTAGACAGAAATCAGCCCCAGCATTTT,CASSLDRNQPQHF
TRBJ2-2,TRBV11-2,NA,NA,TGTGCCAGCAGCTTAGTCGCGGGCACCGGGGAGCTGTTTTTT,CASSLVAGTGELFF
TRBJ2-2,TRBV18,NA,NA,TGTGCCAGCTCACCCATCACACCCTCGAACACCGGGGAGCTGTTTTTT,CASSPITPSNTGELFF
TRBJ2-1,TRBV2,once,TRBD2,TGTGCCAGCAGCGCCTTCGTTGGTCTAGCGGGGTACAATGAGCAGTTCTTC,CASSAFVGLAGYNEQFF
TRBJ2-5,TRBV11-2,NA,TRBD1,TGTGCCAGCAGCTTAGGGACAGGGCGCCAAGAGACCCAGTACTTC,CASSLGTGRQETQYF
TRBJ1-2,TRBV7-9,NA,NA,TGTGCCAGCAGCTTAGCAGGGGCGGAGAACTATGGCTACACCTTC,CASSLAGAENYGYTF
TRBJ2-3,TRBV20-1,NA,NA,TGCAGTGCTAGTAGGGGGACAGATACGCAGTATTTT,CSASRGTDTQYF
TRBJ1-2,TRBV4-2,NA,NA,TGTGCCAGCAGCCAAGATACGAGTCCATCCTATGGCTACACCTTC,CASSQDTSPSYGYTF
TRBJ1-2,TRBV7-3,few,NA,TGTGCCAGCAGCTTAAGGGCGGGGGAGGGCTATGGCTACACCTTC,CASSLRAGEGYGYTF
TRBJ2-1,TRBV5-1,NA,TRBD2,TGCGCCAGCAGACCTCCTACTAGCGGGGGCTACAATGAGCAGTTCTTC,CASRPPTSGGYNEQFF
TRBJ2-5,TRBV7-2,NA,NA,TGTGCCAGCAGCTCGGGGGATAAAGAGACCCAGTACTTC,CASSSGDKETQYF